This TCR beta chain is drawn from a study of T-cell memory formation after mild COVID-19. The CDR3 has 16 amino acids. Deletions cut 4 bases from V and 3 bases from J, with 16 bases between. Germline lookup yields CDR1 LGHNA and CDR2 YSLEER. TCRdb reprocessed the 5' RACE reads with MiXCR, giving one entry per CDR3 protein. The sample shows hundreds of thousands of distinct CDR3 sequences, 15% to 20% of them seen only once. This clonotype was sampled from an adult woman who had mild COVID-19 (a few samples of this study predate the infection). Cell type and time point are not known. The specimen was PBMCs or a T cell subset sorted from them (not recorded which). V usage is TRBV4-3 and J usage is TRBJ1-3; D is possibly TRBD1 (6 bases). The CDR3 loop is CASSPMKQGVGNTIYF. CDR3 sequence (DNA): TGCGCCAGCAGCCCCATGAAACAGGGAGTTGGAAACACCATATATTTT.